Sequencing of this T cell receptor (beta chain) was carried out in a study of blood T cells in healthy people across ages. A second PCR, run for about 7 to 11 cycles, used a sample-barcoded 5' primer plus a J-beta primer mix. MiXCR, applied by TCRdb to the 5' RACE reads, yields one record per CDR3 protein. This sample carries about 780,000 distinct CDR3 sequences, under 30% of them seen once, and the ten largest clones take approximately 2.9%. This clonotype was observed a handful of times. As yet, its antigen is unknown. General study points: Naive CD4+ cell counts and diversity both ran higher in long-lived than in aged donors.

Looked up from germline, CDR1 is SGHVS and CDR2 is FQNEAQ. V was pared by 7 bases and J by 4 bases, with 5 bases of the junction left unmatched. The CDR3 is 13 residues long. This same sample was also taken into another study, of T cells of mothers and their children. This second study says: Random nucleotides (2-4) and sample barcodes were added by the M1S primer used in the second PCR.

The sequenced material came from blood. This chain joins TRBV7-8 and TRBJ2-5; TRBD2 agrees at 8 bases. The sequence came from a boy aged 10-17 years in good health. For the CDR3, the DNA is TGTGCCAGCATCCACCGGGGGGGAGAGACCCAGTACTTC. Translated: CASIHRGGETQYF.